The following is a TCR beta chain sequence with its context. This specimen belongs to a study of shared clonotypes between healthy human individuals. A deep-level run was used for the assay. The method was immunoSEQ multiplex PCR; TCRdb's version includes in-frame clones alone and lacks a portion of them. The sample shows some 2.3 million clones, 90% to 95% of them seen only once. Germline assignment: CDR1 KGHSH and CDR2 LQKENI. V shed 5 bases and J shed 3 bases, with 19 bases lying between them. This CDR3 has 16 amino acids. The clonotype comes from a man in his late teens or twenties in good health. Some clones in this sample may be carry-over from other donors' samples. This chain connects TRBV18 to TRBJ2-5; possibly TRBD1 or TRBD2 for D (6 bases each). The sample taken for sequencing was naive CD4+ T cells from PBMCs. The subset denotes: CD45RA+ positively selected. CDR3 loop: CASSGFGRGPKETQYF. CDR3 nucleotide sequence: TGTGCCAGCTCAGGCTTTGGCCGGGGGCCGAAAGAGACCCAGTACTTC.